The 25 T cell receptor beta chains in this list originate from one sample, sequenced in a study of cytomegalovirus exposure and HLA in healthy donors. 60 Vbeta and 13 Jbeta primers were used in PCR. Libraries were prepared by immunoSEQ multiplex PCR; TCRdb keeps only in-frame clonotypes and omits some of them. This sample has 250,000 to 350,000 clones, with 80% to 90% found just once. Sequencing used PBMCs. The receptors come from a middle-aged man in good health and CMV-seropositive.

The CDR3 protein is CASSLRMGGRSYNEQFF. The CDR3 DNA follows: TGTGCCAGCAGTTTGAGGATGGGCGGGAGGTCCTACAATGAGCAGTTCTTC. V is TRBV28 and J is TRBJ2-1, with 8 positions matching TRBD2. After removal of 3 bases from V and 1 base from J, the junction contained 8 bases not matched to a gene. The germline V gene encodes CDR1 MDHEN and CDR2 SYDVKM. CDR3 size: 17 residues.

The chain has TRBV28 and TRBJ1-2; TRBD1 agrees at 8 bases. Germline-derived CDR1 and CDR2 are MDHEN and SYDVKM. V dropped 5 bases and J dropped 4; count of bases not matched to a gene: 6. There are 14 residues in the CDR3. The CDR3 is CASSPKTGVYGYTF. CDR3 DNA: TGTGCCAGCAGTCCCAAGACAGGGGTCTATGGCTACACCTTC.

This clone occurred many times. The chain links TRBV28 to TRBJ1-4; D remains unclear. The CDR3 totals 11 residues. The V and J ends lost 6 bases and 8 bases respectively, with 7 bases between them. Germline V gene data show CDR1 as MDHEN and CDR2 as SYDVKM. CDR3 region: CASRGEEKLFF. Here the CDR3 DNA reads TGTGCCAGCAGGGGAGAGGAAAAACTGTTTTTT. The complete variable domain, with remaining parts taken from reference TRBV28 and TRBJ1-4, reads DVKVTQSSRYLVKRTGEKVFLECVQDMDHENMFWYRQDPGLGLRLIYFSYDVKMKEKGDIPEGYSVSREKKERFSLILESASTNQTSMYLCASRGEEKLFFGSGTQLSVL.

The chain employs TRBV19 and TRBJ1-4; 9 bases fit TRBD1. Germline CDR1 and CDR2: LNHDA and SQIVND (reference sequence). The CDR3 is 14 residues long. Trimming took 3 bases from V and 7 from J; bases not matched to a gene: 3. CDR3 amino acids: CASSITGGGEKLFF. The DNA of the CDR3 is TGTGCCAGTAGTATCACAGGGGGCGGTGAAAAACTGTTTTTT.

The CDR3 is CASSTRDKAYSGANVLTF. The DNA for the CDR3 is TGTGCCAGCAGCACCCGGGACAAAGCATACTCTGGGGCCAACGTCCTGACTTTC. The chain recombines TRBV21-1 with TRBJ2-6; the D call TRBD1 from the table was never checked on the DNA. TRBV21-1 is given as a pseudogene. The length of the CDR3 is 18 residues.

The genes are TRBV6-1 and TRBJ1-2; D is perhaps TRBD1 (5 bases). The CDR3 has 13 residues. Trimming took 5 bases from V and 5 from J, leaving 12 bases between them. CDR1 and CDR2 (germline): MNHNS, SASEGT. The CDR3 nucleotides read TGTGCCAGCAGTCCCAGGGAGGAGTATGGCTACACCTTC. Residues: CASSPREEYGYTF.

A single count supports this clone. The chain is built from TRBV28 and TRBJ2-5; D is ambiguous. Germline V lookup: CDR1 MDHEN, CDR2 SYDVKM. Between the trimmed V and J ends, which lost 2 bases and 5 bases, there was a span of 3 bases. The CDR3 sequence is 11 residues long. The CDR3 nucleotides are TGTGCCAGCAGTTTAGAGGAGACCCAGTACTTC. Amino acids: CASSLEETQYF.

The chain combines TRBV15 with TRBJ1-1, with D hard to call. The V and J ends lost 0 bases and 1 base respectively, with 12 bases between them. Germline V CDR1 and CDR2: LNHNV, YYDKDF (reference sequence). The CDR3 is 16 amino acids. The CDR3 protein is CATSRDNTAKNTEAFF. CDR3 sequence (DNA): TGTGCCACCAGCAGAGATAATACAGCTAAGAACACTGAAGCTTTCTTT.

In its sample, this clone was seen a few times. This chain joins TRBV10-3 and TRBJ1-1, with D hard to call. The V gene lost 0 bases and the J gene lost 5 bases, with 10 bases spanning the gap. Germline CDR1 and CDR2: ENHRY and SYGVKD. The CDR3 has 14 amino acids. CDR3 residues: CAISESAGRTEAFF. CDR3 nucleotides: TGTGCCATCAGTGAGTCGGCTGGGAGGACTGAAGCTTTCTTT.

This rearrangement joins TRBV28 to TRBJ2-7; D may be TRBD1 (6 bases). The CDR3 totals 14 residues. V dropped 2 bases and J dropped 4 bases, with 12 bases sitting between them. CDR1 and CDR2 from the germline V gene are MDHEN and SYDVKM. The CDR3 loop reads CASSLGDTRYEQYF. DNA for the CDR3: TGTGCCAGCAGTTTAGGGGACACTAGGTACGAGCAGTACTTC.

The chain carries TRBV9 and TRBJ2-5, with a tentative D call TRBD1 (5 bases). The germline gives CDR1 SGDLS, CDR2 YYNGEE. V dropped 0 bases and J dropped 7 bases, with 13 bases sitting between them. The CDR3 is made up of 14 amino acids. CDR3 nucleotide sequence: TGTGCCAGCAGCGTAGCGGACACCCAACTGACCCAGTACTTC. Protein product: CASSVADTQLTQYF.

With respect to this clone: The sample contains more than one DNA sequence encoding this CDR3. The rearrangement links TRBV30 to TRBJ2-5; 7 bases are shared with TRBD2. Germline V gene sequence: CDR1 GTSNPN, CDR2 SVGIG (reference sequence). The CDR3 consists of 13 residues. The ends lost 0 bases at V and 4 bases at J; junction bases unmatched: 2. CDR3 nucleotide sequence: TGTGCCTGGAGTGTACGCGGGGGAGAGACCCAGTACTTC. It specifies CAWSVRGGETQYF.

This clone has more than one count but fewer than ten. V and J are TRBV6-5 and TRBJ1-5; 9 positions match TRBD1. Germline lookup yields CDR1 MNHEY and CDR2 SVGAGI. V lost 7 bases and J lost 1; bases outside the gene matches: 5. The CDR3 totals 15 residues. DNA of the CDR3: TGTGCCAGCAAGGTGGGACAGGGCAGCAATCAGCCCCAGCATTTT. It translates to CASKVGQGSNQPQHF.

The chain combines TRBV7-9 with TRBJ1-2; D gene ambiguous. The CDR3 runs to 13 residues. Trimming removed 0 bases from V and 6 bases from J, with 8 bases in between. Germline V gene lookup returns CDR1 SEHNR and CDR2 FQNEAQ (reference sequence). The CDR3 protein is CASSLAIQNGYTF. DNA for the CDR3: TGTGCCAGCAGCTTAGCTATACAGAATGGCTACACCTTC.

V gene TRBV25-1 combines with J gene TRBJ2-1; TRBD2 aligns across 8 bases. CDR3 length equals 16 residues. V was clipped by 7 bases and J by 1 base; unmatched bases: 9. In germline, CDR1 is MGHDK, CDR2 SYGVNS. CDR3 in DNA: TGTGCCAGCACAGCGGGAGTCTCTAGTTCCTACAATGAGCAGTTCTTC. Translation: CASTAGVSSSYNEQFF.

This chain connects TRBV18 to TRBJ1-5; D not resolved. Germline V CDR1 and CDR2: KGHSH, LQKENI. This CDR3 spans 14 amino acids. Trimming shortened V by 2 bases and J by 4 bases, and 9 bases separated the two germline ends. Written as DNA, the CDR3 is TGTGCCAGCTCACCAGGCCCCTTTAATCAGCCCCAGCATTTT. Translating it yields CASSPGPFNQPQHF.

The chain employs TRBV25-1 and TRBJ1-1; D not certain. The V gene lost 5 bases and the J gene lost 2 bases, with 12 bases spanning the gap. The V gene's germline CDR1 is MGHDK and CDR2 SYGVNS. The CDR3 totals 14 residues. CDR3 in DNA: TGTGCCAGCAGTCCCCTTGCAGTCAACACTGAAGCTTTCTTT. Protein sequence: CASSPLAVNTEAFF.

V is TRBV28 and J is TRBJ2-7; D unclear. V was pared by 5 bases and J by 2 bases, with 10 bases between. Germline V lookup: CDR1 MDHEN, CDR2 SYDVKM. This CDR3 has 13 amino acids. The CDR3 is CASSPSLTYEQYF. DNA for the CDR3: TGTGCCAGCAGTCCGTCCCTTACCTACGAGCAGTACTTC.

The CDR3 DNA sequence: TGTGCCAGCAGTCGGATAGGACAGCTTGGGGATGGCTACACCTTC. Amino acids: CASSRIGQLGDGYTF. The chain recombines TRBV28 with TRBJ1-2; possible D gene TRBD1, 6 bases. Trimming took off 5 bases at V and 6 bases at J, with 19 bases between the two ends. The CDR3 runs to 15 residues. The germline CDR1 and CDR2 sequences are MDHEN and SYDVKM.

The rearrangement uses TRBV5-6 and TRBJ2-5, with 8 bases matching TRBD1. Germline CDR1 and CDR2: SGHDT and YYEEEE. V was clipped by 4 bases and J by 1 base; unmatched bases: 6. The CDR3 is made up of 15 amino acids. The CDR3 sequence is CASSGGTGFQETQYF. The DNA for the CDR3 is TGTGCCAGCAGCGGAGGGACAGGATTCCAAGAGACCCAGTACTTC. Looking up the rest from reference TRBV5-6 and TRBJ2-5 gives the full variable domain: DAGVTQSPTHLIKTRGQQVTLRCSPKSGHDTVSWYQQALGQGPQFIFQYYEEEERQRGNFPDRFSGHQFPNYSSELNVNALLLGDSALYLCASSGGTGFQETQYFGPGTRLLVL.

This clone was detected once. V usage is TRBV30 and J usage is TRBJ2-1, with 7 bases matching TRBD2. This CDR3 comprises 15 residues. Trimming removed 5 bases from V and 8 bases from J; junction bases left unmatched: 15. CDR1 is GTSNPN and CDR2 is SVGIG in the germline V gene (reference sequence). CDR3 sequence (DNA): TGTGCCTGGGGACAAGGGACTAACCTGTGGGATGAGCAGTTCTTC. Its translation: CAWGQGTNLWDEQFF.

The V call is TRBV7-9, the J call TRBJ2-5; 9 nucleotides agree with TRBD1. The CDR3 runs 14 residues. J lost 5 bases, V lost 5 bases, and 6 bases had no gene match. Germline V gives CDR1 SEHNR, CDR2 FQNEAQ (reference sequence). The CDR3 DNA follows: TGTGCCAGCAGCCTGACAGGGGGAGAGGAGACCCAGTACTTC. Protein sequence: CASSLTGGEETQYF.

This rearrangement joins TRBV28 to TRBJ1-1, with D unresolved. CDR3 length equals 11 residues. Germline V CDR1 and CDR2: MDHEN, SYDVKM. Trimming took off 4 bases at V and 7 bases at J, with 7 bases between the two ends. The DNA for the CDR3 is TGTGCCAGCAGTTCCGGGAGTGAAGCTTTCTTT. This sequence encodes CASSSGSEAFF. Combining the CDR3 with reference TRBV28 and TRBJ1-1 gives the whole variable domain DVKVTQSSRYLVKRTGEKVFLECVQDMDHENMFWYRQDPGLGLRLIYFSYDVKMKEKGDIPEGYSVSREKKERFSLILESASTNQTSMYLCASSSGSEAFFGQGTRLTVV.

V usage is TRBV19 and J usage is TRBJ2-3; tentatively, D is TRBD2 (5 bases). This CDR3 spans 15 amino acids. Germline V gene sequence: CDR1 LNHDA, CDR2 SQIVND (reference sequence). V was trimmed by 2 bases and J by 4 bases, leaving 13 bases between them. The DNA of the CDR3 is TGTGCCAGTAGTATAAGAGGGCCCCGCCCAGATACGCAGTATTTT. The encoded protein is CASSIRGPRPDTQYF. Based on the CDR3 plus reference TRBV19 and TRBJ2-3, the full variable domain is DGGITQSPKYLFRKEGQNVTLSCEQNLNHDAMYWYRQDPGQGLRLIYYSQIVNDFQKGDIAEGYSVSREKKESFPLTVTSAQKNPTAFYLCASSIRGPRPDTQYFGPGTRLTVL.

The V call is TRBV7-3, the J call TRBJ1-1; D is ambiguous. The CDR3 length is 15 residues. CDR1 and CDR2 from the germline V gene are SGHTA and FQGTGA. Between the trimmed V and J ends, which lost 2 bases and 1 base, there was a span of 11 bases. The CDR3 reads CASSLEGLPNTEAFF. CDR3 in DNA: TGTGCCAGCAGCTTAGAAGGACTCCCGAACACTGAAGCTTTCTTT. Filled out from reference TRBV7-3 and TRBJ1-1, the complete variable domain reads GAGVSQTPSNKVTEKGKYVELRCDPISGHTALYWYRQSLGQGPEFLIYFQGTGAADDSGLPNDRFFAVRPEGSVSTLKIQRTERGDSAVYLCASSLEGLPNTEAFFGQGTRLTVV.